This TCR beta chain stems from a study of PD-L1 blockade in urothelial cancer listed by TCRdb under 2017. Describing the broader study: About 90% of the 29 patients were identified as males with urothelial cancer of bladder origin, and a prior smoking history was reported by 18 of 29 patients. Patients had an ECOG performance status of 0 or 1 and had received between 0 and 3 prior chemotherapy regimens. Blood samples were analyzed 3 weeks after the start of treatment (second dose) and 6 weeks after the start of treatment. Blood samples gave median yields of around 140,000 T cells and tens of thousands of unique TCRs, along with a median clonality of around 0.08. Somatic, immune and clinical correlates of response to PD-L1 blockade with atezolizumab in urothelial cancer were the focus of an exploratory multi-omic analysis. Pretreatment tumor samples, along with matched peripheral blood collected serially before and after atezolizumab treatment, underwent TCR sequencing. Progression-free survival longer than 6 months counted as durable clinical benefit, and TCR features were additionally tested against both progression-free and overall survival. In the same patients, pretreatment tumors underwent whole exome sequencing and RNA sequencing in addition to TCR sequencing. Durable clinical benefit was achieved by nine patients and was not achieved by 20 patients. Some 29 patients had pretreatment blood TCR-seq, around 25 had at least one posttreatment blood collection, and around 25 had tumor TCR-seq.

V trim: 4 bases; J trim: 2 bases; unmatched bases: 4. CDR1 and CDR2, per the germline V gene (reference sequence), are LNHDA and SQIVND. The CDR3 numbers 15 residues from cysteine through phenylalanine. The DNA shown is the 45-base CDR3, in frame from base 1. Taken with the paper, the label for time point translates to: pretreatment peripheral blood. The Qiagen DNeasy Blood extraction kit was used to purify genomic DNA from total PBMCs and tumor samples. PBMCs were collected pretreatment and during treatment, and were isolated and stored as previously described. Findings and caveats that apply to the study as a whole: Greater expansion of tumor-associated TCR clones in peripheral blood 3 weeks after the start of treatment was observed in patients with durable benefit (n of about 20, p = 0.022). A pretreatment peripheral blood TCR clonality below the median was linked to improved progression-free and overall survival. Because the sample size was small (n of about 30) and many exploratory analyses were performed, the results are intended to be hypothesis-generating.

Regarding this clone: Its antigen is not yet known. Base qualities were left out, and no much larger clone turns up one base away.

Each PCR received spiked-in synthetic TCR analog templates so that absolute template abundance could be estimated from read counts. TCRbeta CDR3 regions were amplified from genomic DNA with bias-controlled V and J gene primers using the immunoSEQ assay. Sequencing of rearranged TCRbeta segments was done at approximately 20X coverage. In the authors' own workflow: Sequencing errors were corrected by clustering, and CDR3s were annotated against IMGT so that V, D and J genes could be assigned. Out-of-frame and stop-codon sequences were excluded, and only productive TCRbeta rearrangements were used in downstream analyses. Clonality was calculated as one minus the Shannon entropy normalized by the log of the number of unique productive sequences. Fisher's exact test with Benjamini-Hochberg correction, using a cutoff of adjusted p below 0.01, was how clones that differed between time points or between blood and tumor were identified. Entries here come from immuneACCESS through TCRdb and include only in-frame sequences with V and J called. Some clones fail to appear in such tables; in the studies checked, an unresolved V gene covers under half of the shortfall, and the cause of the remainder is unknown. V and J calls and clone size are copied from that table; D and trimming were computed from the DNA. This sample comprises about 45,000 clones, 70% to 90% of them detected only once. The ten top clones hold about 25% of the sample.

The chain links TRBV19 with TRBJ1-5; TRBD1 matches 8 bases in the middle. The input for sequencing was PBMCs, taken around atezolizumab (anti-PD-L1) treatment. The sequence came from a donor aged 40 or older with urothelial cancer. This receptor carries the CDR3 CASSRAGQGNQPQHF. The sequenced DNA: TGTGCCAGTAGTAGGGCGGGACAGGGCAATCAGCCCCAGCATTTT. The entire variable domain, with the stretches around the CDR3 drawn from the reference TRBV19 and TRBJ1-5 proteins, is DGGITQSPKYLFRKEGQNVTLSCEQNLNHDAMYWYRQDPGQGLRLIYYSQIVNDFQKGDIAEGYSVSREKKESFPLTVTSAQKNPTAFYLCASSRAGQGNQPQHFGDGTRLSIL.